Detailed here is one T cell receptor beta chain. These data are taken from a study of blood T cell repertoires in COVID-19. About the study: Whether acute or convalescent, the COVID-19 samples came from the United States, Italy and Spain. PBMCs, B-cell-depleted T cells, or T cells were the source of the cDNA or gDNA that made up the material.

As processed by the authors: For nucleated cells, counts were estimated from reference gene primer amplification. Profiling relied on immunoSEQ multiplex PCR, and the TCRdb table lists in-frame clones only, not all of them. That table is the source of V, J and clone size, and D and trimming were worked out from the DNA. The table lists 200,000 to 250,000 clones, roughly 84% of them singletons, with around 7.2% in the top ten. Source material: peripheral blood. The sequence came from a woman in her forties or fifties with acute or convalescent COVID-19.

The CDR3 bases are TGCGCCAGCAGCTCCGGGACAGGATCCGGCCGGGAGACCCAGTACTTC. It codes for CASSSGTGSGRETQYF. This chain connects TRBV5-1 to TRBJ2-5, with 8 bases identical to TRBD1. Germline CDR1 SGHRS, CDR2 YFSETQ. The length of the CDR3 is 16 residues. V was pared by 3 bases and J by 5 bases, with 12 bases of the junction left unmatched.